The 27 T cell receptor beta chains given below trace back to one sample, sequenced in a study of shared clonotypes between healthy human individuals. Repertoires were generated with immunoSEQ multiplex PCR, while TCRdb's copy carries only in-frame clones and drops some. Here the sample spans about 750,000 clones, 80% to 95% being singletons. Terminally differentiated effector memory CD45RA+ cells were left out of the naive CD8 fraction, which was CD45RO-negative and positively selected for CCR7. The source material was naive CD8+ T cells sorted from blood. These TCRs come from a man aged 25-45 years in good health.

This clone was recorded only once. This chain links TRBV7-8 with TRBJ1-5, with TRBD1 as a possible D gene (6 bases). The CDR3 extends over 17 amino acids. The V gene lost 2 bases and the J gene lost 5 bases, with 19 bases spanning the gap. The germline V gene has CDR1 SGHVS and CDR2 FQNEAQ. The CDR3 loop is CASSLRGGGAGDQPQHF. The CDR3 nucleotides are TGTGCCAGCAGCTTACGGGGCGGGGGCGCGGGGGATCAGCCCCAGCATTTT.

V is TRBV19 and J is TRBJ2-2; unclear D gene. CDR3 length: 12 residues. The V gene's germline CDR1 is LNHDA and CDR2 SQIVND (reference sequence). V was pared by 7 bases and J by 7 bases, with 10 bases between. The CDR3 DNA follows: TGTGCCAGTAAGACCGACCTCGGGGAGCTGTTTTTT. It is translated as CASKTDLGELFF.

CDR3 in amino acids: CASSLIEYGNEQFF. In nucleotides, the CDR3 is TGTGCCAGCAGCTTGATTGAGTACGGGAATGAGCAGTTCTTC. The V call is TRBV5-6, the J call TRBJ2-1, with no clear D. The CDR3 spans 14 residues. The V end lost 1 base, the J end lost 7 bases, and 12 bases lay between the germline ends. Germline V gene data show CDR1 as SGHDT and CDR2 as YYEEEE.

This clone was detected once. The gene calls are TRBV27 and TRBJ1-2, with D unclear. Trimming pared 6 bases from V and 0 bases from J, leaving 8 bases between. The CDR3 length is 13 residues. Per the germline V gene, CDR1 is MNHEY and CDR2 is SMNVEV (reference sequence). As DNA, the CDR3 is TGTGCCAGCAGGGACGGAGCTAACTATGGCTACACCTTC. Protein product: CASRDGANYGYTF.

Regarding this clone: Other nucleotide sequences in the sample specify the same CDR3. The chain recombines TRBV27 with TRBJ1-1; 7 bases match TRBD1. The V gene end was trimmed by 0 bases and the J gene end by 1 base; junction bases not matched to a gene: 2. The CDR3 sequence is 15 residues long. From germline, CDR1 is MNHEY and CDR2 SMNVEV (reference sequence). The CDR3 nucleotides read TGTGCCAGCAGTTTATCACCAGGGGGGAACACTGAAGCTTTCTTT. It encodes CASSLSPGGNTEAFF.

This rearrangement joins TRBV27 to TRBJ2-1; 10 nucleotides agree with TRBD2. CDR3 size: 15 residues. J lost 12 bases, V lost 0 bases, and 8 bases had no gene match. Germline V CDR1 and CDR2: MNHEY, SMNVEV (reference sequence). The CDR3 reads CASSLSRLAGDSQFF. The CDR3 DNA follows: TGTGCCAGCAGTTTATCGAGGCTAGCGGGAGATTCGCAGTTCTTC.

This rearrangement joins TRBV2 to TRBJ1-3; D is undetermined. There are 13 residues in the CDR3. With 11 bases removed from V and 4 bases from J, the gap between germline ends came to 15 bases. Germline loops: CDR1 SNHLY, CDR2 FYNNEI. CDR3 bases: TGTGCCGCCAACGTTGGGGTAGGAAACACCATATATTTT. Translated, it gives CAANVGVGNTIYF.

V is TRBV7-8 and J is TRBJ2-3; 11 nucleotides line up with TRBD2. With 5 bases clipped from V and 5 bases from J, the junction kept 9 bases outside the gene matches. The V gene's germline CDR1 is SGHVS and CDR2 FQNEAQ. The CDR3 consists of 16 residues. CDR3 sequence reads: CASSLGLAGRGDTQYF. The CDR3 region has the DNA TGTGCCAGCAGCCTAGGACTAGCGGGCCGTGGAGATACGCAGTATTTT.

The chain employs TRBV13 and TRBJ2-2; maybe TRBD1 (5 bases). The CDR3 runs 16 residues. Germline values: CDR1 PRHDT, CDR2 FYEKMQ (reference sequence). Trimming stripped 0 bases from V and 2 bases from J, with 10 bases between. CDR3 nucleotide sequence: TGTGCCAGCAGCTTAGGCGGACACTTTAACACCGGGGAGCTGTTTTTT. This sequence encodes CASSLGGHFNTGELFF.

Comments on this clone: Other DNA sequences from this sample encode an identical CDR3 as well. The gene calls are TRBV5-4 and TRBJ1-1; D ambiguous. Germline lookup yields CDR1 SGHNT and CDR2 YYREEE (reference sequence). CDR3 length equals 13 residues. V lost 0 bases to trimming and J lost 4 bases, with 7 bases between them. The CDR3 here is CASSLVGSTEAFF. In DNA form, the CDR3 reads TGTGCCAGCAGCTTGGTCGGGTCCACTGAAGCTTTCTTT.

The genes are TRBV5-8 and TRBJ1-5; no clear D. Trimming cost V 4 bases and J 7 bases, with 12 bases left between them. There are 13 residues in the CDR3. Germline V gives CDR1 SGHTS, CDR2 YDEGEE. The CDR3 loop is CASSLSLSQPQHF. The CDR3 nucleotides are TGTGCCAGCAGCCTAAGTTTGTCCCAGCCCCAGCATTTT.

This chain joins TRBV5-6 and TRBJ2-5; D is unclear. Trimming removed 0 bases from V and 5 bases from J, with 11 bases in between. Germline V gene lookup returns CDR1 SGHDT and CDR2 YYEEEE. The CDR3 extends over 14 amino acids. The CDR3 DNA sequence: TGTGCCAGCAGCTTGGCAGCACCTTGGGAGACCCAGTACTTC. It codes for CASSLAAPWETQYF. The variable domain in full, completed from reference TRBV5-6 and TRBJ2-5, reads DAGVTQSPTHLIKTRGQQVTLRCSPKSGHDTVSWYQQALGQGPQFIFQYYEEEERQRGNFPDRFSGHQFPNYSSELNVNALLLGDSALYLCASSLAAPWETQYFGPGTRLLVL.

This clone was counted a few times. The gene calls are TRBV7-2 and TRBJ2-7; the D is unclear. Deletions cut 7 bases from V and 7 bases from J, with 14 bases between. This CDR3 is 12 amino acids long. Germline assignment: CDR1 SGHTA and CDR2 FQGNSA. The CDR3 DNA reads TGTGCCAGCAACGATGCAGAGGCAGAGCAGTACTTC. This gives the protein CASNDAEAEQYF. The full variable domain, completed using reference TRBV7-2 and TRBJ2-7, is GAGVSQSPSNKVTEKGKDVELRCDPISGHTALYWYRQSLGQGLEFLIYFQGNSAPDKSGLPSDRFSAERTGGSVSTLTIQRTQQEDSAVYLCASNDAEAEQYFGPGTRLTVT.

V is TRBV28 and J is TRBJ2-1; 7 bases line up with TRBD2. The CDR3 covers 16 residues. V shed 3 bases, J shed 0 bases, and the junction held 5 bases outside the gene matches. Germline CDR1 MDHEN, CDR2 SYDVKM. CDR3: CASSFGGRVSYNEQFF. The CDR3 region has the DNA TGTGCCAGCAGTTTTGGCGGGAGAGTCTCCTACAATGAGCAGTTCTTC.

The rearrangement joins TRBV27 to TRBJ1-3; 8 bases match TRBD1. The CDR3 covers 16 residues. Germline V lookup: CDR1 MNHEY, CDR2 SMNVEV (reference sequence). The J segment lost 0 bases and the V segment lost 5 bases, leaving 6 bases of the junction unmatched. The CDR3 loop reads CASSQQGGFSGNTIYF. The DNA of the CDR3 is TGTGCCAGCAGTCAACAGGGGGGATTCTCTGGAAACACCATATATTTT.

The chain has TRBV6-1 and TRBJ1-4; tentative D call: TRBD1 (5 bases). This CDR3 contains 15 residues. From germline, CDR1 is MNHNS and CDR2 SASEGT. V dropped 6 bases and J dropped 8 bases, with 19 bases sitting between them. CDR3 coding DNA: TGTGCCAGCAGCTCCGGACGGGGGTATGAGGAAAAACTGTTTTTT. Translation: CASSSGRGYEEKLFF.

The genes are TRBV9 and TRBJ1-1; 8 positions agree with TRBD1. Germline CDR1 reads SGDLS; CDR2 reads YYNGEE. V was pared by 0 bases and J by 5 bases, with 3 bases of the junction left unmatched. This CDR3 region has 14 residues. The CDR3 DNA reads as TGTGCCAGCAGCGTAGTACGACAGGGGACTGAAGCTTTCTTT. This encodes CASSVVRQGTEAFF.

The chain is built from TRBV4-3 and TRBJ1-2; D remains unclear. This CDR3 contains 15 residues. Germline V lookup: CDR1 LGHNA, CDR2 YSLEER. V lost 0 bases, J lost 4 bases, and 12 bases lay in between. The DNA of the CDR3 is TGCGCCAGCAGCCAAGACTCCTCGGAGTTCTATGGCTACACCTTC. It yields the protein CASSQDSSEFYGYTF.

The J gene is TRBJ2-2, the V gene TRBV2, with a possible D match to TRBD2 (5 bases). V lost 1 base, J lost 4 bases, and 10 bases lay in between. The CDR3 totals 15 residues. The germline gives CDR1 SNHLY, CDR2 FYNNEI. CDR3 DNA: TGTGCCAGCAGTGAAGGTAGCGCGATCACCGGGGAGCTGTTTTTT. Protein product: CASSEGSAITGELFF. The entire variable domain, with the rest obtained from reference TRBV2 and TRBJ2-2, is as follows: EPEVTQTPSHQVTQMGQEVILRCVPISNHLYFYWYRQILGQKVEFLVSFYNNEISEKSEIFDDQFSVERPDGSNFTLKIRSTKLEDSAMYFCASSEGSAITGELFFGEGSRLTVL.

The V gene is TRBV29-1, the J gene TRBJ2-7; D might be TRBD1 (6 bases). CDR1 and CDR2 from the germline V gene are SQVTM and ANQGSEA. The CDR3 is 16 residues long. The V end lost 0 bases, the J end lost 1 base, and 16 bases lay between the germline ends. The CDR3 nucleotides read TGCAGCGTTGAAGATCAGGGGTCCAGGGGTTCCTACGAGCAGTACTTC. Its protein product is CSVEDQGSRGSYEQYF.

V and J are TRBV28 and TRBJ1-1, with D hard to call. Trimming stripped 1 base from V and 5 bases from J, with 8 bases between. CDR1 is MDHEN and CDR2 is SYDVKM in the germline V gene. The CDR3 loop spans 13 amino acids. The CDR3 is CASSLSRTTEAFF. The CDR3 DNA is TGTGCCAGCAGTTTATCTCGCACAACTGAAGCTTTCTTT. Full variable domain (missing parts from reference TRBV28 and TRBJ1-1): DVKVTQSSRYLVKRTGEKVFLECVQDMDHENMFWYRQDPGLGLRLIYFSYDVKMKEKGDIPEGYSVSREKKERFSLILESASTNQTSMYLCASSLSRTTEAFFGQGTRLTVV.

This chain links TRBV6-5 with TRBJ2-1; D gene ambiguous. The length of the CDR3 is 14 residues. Between the trimmed V and J ends, which lost 4 bases and 6 bases, there was a span of 13 bases. In germline, CDR1 is MNHEY, CDR2 SVGAGI. The CDR3 spells CASSWQGLGNEQFF. The CDR3 DNA reads as TGTGCCAGCAGTTGGCAAGGATTGGGCAATGAGCAGTTCTTC.

The chain couples TRBV7-2 to TRBJ2-5, with 10 bases aligning to TRBD1. Germline CDR1 reads SGHTA; CDR2 reads FQGNSA. The trim removed 7 bases at V and 7 bases at J, leaving 9 bases unmatched. The CDR3 is 14 residues long. The CDR3 region is CASKRQGASGTQYF. CDR3 coding DNA: TGTGCCAGCAAGAGACAGGGGGCGTCGGGGACCCAGTACTTC.

CDR3 residues: CASSVTPEAFF. The CDR3 DNA sequence: TGTGCCAGCAGTGTTACGCCTGAAGCTTTCTTT. The genes are TRBV6-1 and TRBJ1-1; D ambiguous. The CDR3 has 11 residues. CDR1 and CDR2 from the germline V gene are MNHNS and SASEGT. V was clipped by 4 bases and J by 6 bases, with 6 bases between them.

This sequence joins TRBV2 and TRBJ2-5; 9 bases fit TRBD1. V shed 0 bases and J 1 base; nucleotides not matched to a gene: 6. The CDR3 consists of 17 residues. Germline CDR1 SNHLY, CDR2 FYNNEI. The CDR3 DNA reads as TGTGCCAGCAGTGAAGCGTCCGGGACAGGGATCCAAGAGACCCAGTACTTC. This encodes CASSEASGTGIQETQYF.

The gene calls are TRBV30 and TRBJ2-7; D is uncertain. Germline V gene lookup returns CDR1 GTSNPN and CDR2 SVGIG (reference sequence). Trimming pared 4 bases from V and 1 base from J, leaving 11 bases between. The length of the CDR3 is 13 residues. CDR3 protein: CAWNLGFSYEQYF. The CDR3 DNA follows: TGTGCCTGGAATTTGGGTTTTTCCTACGAGCAGTACTTC.

The chain links TRBV25-1 to TRBJ1-2; possible D gene TRBD1, 6 bases. The CDR3 is 13 amino acids. Germline CDR1 and CDR2: MGHDK and SYGVNS. V lost 9 bases and J lost 6, with 17 bases in between. CDR3 residues: CASRGTLMNGYTF. CDR3 coding DNA: TGTGCCAGTAGAGGGACATTGATGAATGGCTACACCTTC.